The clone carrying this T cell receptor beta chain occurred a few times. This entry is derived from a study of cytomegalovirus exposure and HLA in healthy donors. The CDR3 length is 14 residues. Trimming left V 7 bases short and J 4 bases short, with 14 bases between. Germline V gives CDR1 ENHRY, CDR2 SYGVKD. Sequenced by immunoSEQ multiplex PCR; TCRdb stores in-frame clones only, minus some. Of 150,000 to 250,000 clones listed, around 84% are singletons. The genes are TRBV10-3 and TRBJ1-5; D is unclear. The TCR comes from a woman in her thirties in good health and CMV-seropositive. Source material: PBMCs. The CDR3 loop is CAITILGVNQPQHF. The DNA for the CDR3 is TGTGCCATCACTATTCTCGGGGTTAATCAGCCCCAGCATTTT.